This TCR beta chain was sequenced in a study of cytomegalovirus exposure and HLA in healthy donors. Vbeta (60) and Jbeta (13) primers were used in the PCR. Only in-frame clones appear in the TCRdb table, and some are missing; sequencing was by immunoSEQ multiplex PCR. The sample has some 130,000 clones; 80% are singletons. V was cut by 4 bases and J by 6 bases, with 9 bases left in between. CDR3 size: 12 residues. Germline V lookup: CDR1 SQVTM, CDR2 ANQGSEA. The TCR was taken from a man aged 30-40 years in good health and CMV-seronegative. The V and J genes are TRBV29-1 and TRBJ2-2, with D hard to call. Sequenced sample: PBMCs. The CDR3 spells CSVGGEAGELFF. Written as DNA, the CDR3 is TGCAGCGTTGGAGGCGAGGCCGGGGAGCTGTTTTTT.